One sample yielded the 25 T cell receptor beta chains listed below, sequenced in a study of blood T cell repertoires in COVID-19 (dated by TCRdb to 2020 to 2021). Library generation was performed with the immunoSEQ multiplex PCR assay. Sourced from immuneACCESS, this table was stored by TCRdb with only in-frame sequences that have V and J called. A share of the clones is absent; for the studies checked, an unresolved V gene accounts for under half, and the remainder has no known explanation. This sample holds hundreds of thousands of clones; 85% to 90% were observed only once. The ten most abundant clones make up 3% of the sample. What was sequenced was peripheral blood. These receptors were taken from a human donor in a cohort sampled during active COVID-19.

This rearrangement joins TRBV5-1 to TRBJ2-5, with D uncertain. The CDR3 has 14 residues. The germline gives CDR1 SGHRS, CDR2 YFSETQ. The ends were cut back, 0 bases at V and 2 bases at J, with 8 bases in the middle. The CDR3 region is CASSLGLKQETQYF. The CDR3 bases are TGCGCCAGCAGCTTGGGACTCAAACAAGAGACCCAGTACTTC.

This rearrangement joins TRBV18 to TRBJ2-5; TRBD2 is a possible D gene (6 bases). CDR3 length: 14 residues. The V gene lost 5 bases and the J gene lost 2 bases, with 12 bases spanning the gap. Germline CDR1 KGHSH, CDR2 LQKENI. This CDR3 is CASSSSGLQETQYF. CDR3 nucleotide sequence: TGTGCCAGCTCATCGAGCGGACTACAAGAGACCCAGTACTTC. Combining the CDR3 with reference TRBV18 and TRBJ2-5 gives the whole variable domain NAGVMQNPRHLVRRRGQEARLRCSPMKGHSHVYWYRQLPEEGLKFMVYLQKENIIDESGMPKERFSAEFPKEGPSILRIQQVVRGDSAAYFCASSSSGLQETQYFGPGTRLLVL.

The genes are TRBV2 and TRBJ1-2; D remains unclear. CDR1 and CDR2 (germline): SNHLY, FYNNEI. The CDR3 totals 13 residues. Trimming removed 5 bases at V and 3 bases at J, with 10 bases between. CDR3 DNA sequence: TGTGCCAGCAGTAGTCTCGCGGACTATGGCTACACCTTC. Its protein product is CASSSLADYGYTF.

The V and J genes are TRBV4-1 and TRBJ2-2; 7 bases are shared with TRBD1. Trimming removed 8 bases from V and 7 bases from J; junction bases left unmatched: 4. From germline, CDR1 is MGHRA and CDR2 YSYEKL. The CDR3 runs 12 residues. The CDR3 sequence is CASAQGVGELFF. CDR3 DNA sequence: TGCGCCAGCGCCCAGGGGGTCGGGGAGCTGTTTTTT.

The rearrangement links TRBV2 to TRBJ1-2, with 7 bases identical to TRBD1. Germline lookup yields CDR1 SNHLY and CDR2 FYNNEI. V trimming: 2 bases; J trimming: 4 bases; junction bases outside the gene matches: 1. The CDR3 totals 13 residues. The CDR3 spells CASSENRGYGYTF. DNA for the CDR3: TGTGCCAGCAGTGAAAACAGGGGCTATGGCTACACCTTC.

The chain is built from TRBV19 and TRBJ2-6; 8 bases agree with TRBD1. The CDR3 has 15 residues. Unmatched junction bases numbered 2, after V lost 5 bases and J lost 2 bases. The germline V gene encodes CDR1 LNHDA and CDR2 SQIVND (reference sequence). This chain's CDR3 is CASSPTGAGANVLTF. CDR3 nucleotides: TGTGCCAGTAGTCCGACAGGGGCTGGGGCCAACGTCCTGACTTTC.

The chain couples TRBV5-4 to TRBJ1-1; D uncertain. This CDR3 comprises 15 residues. Germline loops: CDR1 SGHNT, CDR2 YYREEE (reference sequence). Trimming shortened V by 0 bases and J by 5 bases, and 14 bases separated the two germline ends. The CDR3 region has the DNA TGTGCCAGCAGCTTGGGGGCACCTGGAGGGACTGAAGCTTTCTTT. It specifies CASSLGAPGGTEAFF.

J is TRBJ1-4 and V is TRBV6-6; 7 bases are shared with TRBD1. The CDR3 runs to 13 residues. With V trimmed by 5 bases and J by 10 bases, 7 bases remained unmatched. Germline CDR1 and CDR2: MNHNY and SVGAGI (reference sequence). CDR3 coding DNA: TGTGCCAGCAGTCACGGGACAGTTCGAAAACTGTTTTTT. The encoded protein is CASSHGTVRKLFF.

The rearrangement uses TRBV5-1 and TRBJ1-6; D not resolved. Germline V gene lookup returns CDR1 SGHRS and CDR2 YFSETQ. V was pared by 0 bases and J by 4 bases, with 14 bases between. The CDR3 has 17 amino acids. CDR3 sequence: CASSLESPGLYNSPLHF. CDR3 nucleotides: TGCGCCAGCAGCTTGGAATCCCCCGGGTTATATAATTCACCCCTCCACTTT.

V gene TRBV11-2 combines with J gene TRBJ2-1; 9 bases match TRBD2. The trim removed 3 bases at V and 0 bases at J, leaving 9 bases unmatched. The CDR3 has 18 residues. Germline V gene sequence: CDR1 SGHAT, CDR2 FQNNGV. This CDR3 is CASSFRLAVTSSYNEQFF. CDR3 nucleotide sequence: TGTGCCAGCAGCTTCCGACTAGCGGTAACAAGCTCCTACAATGAGCAGTTCTTC.

The J gene is TRBJ2-1, the V gene TRBV5-4, with D possibly TRBD2 on 6 matching bases. Germline assignment: CDR1 SGHNT and CDR2 YYREEE (reference sequence). Trimming shortened V by 0 bases and J by 10 bases, and 14 bases separated the two germline ends. CDR3 length: 14 amino acids. Here the CDR3 reads CASSLAGGAGEQFF. The CDR3 DNA sequence: TGTGCCAGCAGCTTGGCAGGCGGGGCGGGAGAGCAGTTCTTC.

On this clone: In the same sample, other DNA sequences code for this CDR3. The genes are TRBV5-1 and TRBJ2-3; D is unresolved. The germline CDR1 and CDR2 sequences are SGHRS and YFSETQ. V dropped 0 bases and J dropped 4 bases, with 3 bases sitting between them. The CDR3 length is 12 residues. DNA for the CDR3: TGCGCCAGCAGCTTGGCCTCAGATACGCAGTATTTT. Protein: CASSLASDTQYF.

This clone appeared a few times. V usage is TRBV13 and J usage is TRBJ2-1, with a tentative D call TRBD1 (5 bases). Trimming cost V 5 bases and J 7 bases, with 15 bases left between them. From germline, CDR1 is PRHDT and CDR2 FYEKMQ (reference sequence). The length of the CDR3 is 14 residues. The CDR3 region has the DNA TGTGCCAGCAGCCTACAGTTGGGGCTGAATGAGCAGTTCTTC. It codes for CASSLQLGLNEQFF.

This clone was detected a few times. The chain joins TRBV2 to TRBJ2-2; 7 nucleotides match TRBD1. Trimming at V came to 3 bases and at J to 6 bases, leaving 10 bases not matched to a gene. The CDR3 runs 16 residues. Germline values: CDR1 SNHLY, CDR2 FYNNEI. As DNA, the CDR3 is TGTGCCAGCAGTGACCCAACCGGGACAGCGCCCGGGGAGCTGTTTTTT. Translated, it gives CASSDPTGTAPGELFF.

The CDR3 DNA is TGTGCCAGCATGAGGGGGCCCGGGTCGGATACGCAGTATTTT. Amino acid sequence: CASMRGPGSDTQYF. The rearrangement uses TRBV2 and TRBJ2-3; 7 bases fit TRBD1. This CDR3 comprises 14 residues. The trim removed 7 bases at V and 6 bases at J, leaving 10 bases unmatched. Germline CDR1 SNHLY, CDR2 FYNNEI.

The chain uses TRBV5-5 and TRBJ2-1; unclear D gene. The CDR3 is 11 amino acids. Germline CDR1 and CDR2: SGHKS and YYEKEE (reference sequence). V lost 4 bases and J 6 bases, leaving 5 bases between the germline ends. This CDR3 is CASSGLNEQFF. CDR3 bases: TGTGCCAGCAGCGGGCTCAATGAGCAGTTCTTC.

This chain links TRBV4-2 with TRBJ2-5, with D perhaps TRBD2 (5 bases). Per the germline V gene, CDR1 is LGHNA and CDR2 is YNFKEQ. Trimming shortened V by 5 bases and J by 1 base, and 11 bases separated the two germline ends. This CDR3 has 14 residues. CDR3 sequence: CASSSPGSQETQYF. CDR3 nucleotide sequence: TGTGCCAGCAGCTCCCCGGGGAGCCAAGAGACCCAGTACTTC.

The V gene is TRBV7-3, the J gene TRBJ2-1; 8 bases are shared with TRBD2. Looked up from germline, CDR1 is SGHTA and CDR2 is FQGTGA. There are 15 residues in the CDR3. The ends lost 5 bases at V and 4 bases at J; junction bases unmatched: 7. The CDR3 spells CASSLLGTRYNEQFF. The CDR3, as DNA: TGTGCCAGCAGCCTCCTTGGGACTAGATACAATGAGCAGTTCTTC. The variable domain in full, with the rest retrieved from reference TRBV7-3 and TRBJ2-1, is GAGVSQTPSNKVTEKGKYVELRCDPISGHTALYWYRQSLGQGPEFLIYFQGTGAADDSGLPNDRFFAVRPEGSVSTLKIQRTERGDSAVYLCASSLLGTRYNEQFFGPGTRLTVL.

This clone occurred a few times. The chain couples TRBV9 to TRBJ1-1, with 7 bases lining up with TRBD1. The CDR3 is made up of 16 amino acids. The ends lost 5 bases at V and 6 bases at J; junction bases unmatched: 16. Germline assignment: CDR1 SGDLS and CDR2 YYNGEE. The CDR3 coding sequence is TGTGCCAGCAGTGACTTCCGGCGACAGGGAACCCCTGAAGCTTTCTTT. Translating gives CASSDFRRQGTPEAFF.

This chain connects TRBV5-1 to TRBJ2-3; 8 bases are shared with TRBD2. The CDR3 is 15 residues long. Germline V gene data show CDR1 as SGHRS and CDR2 as YFSETQ. Trimming removed 0 bases from V and 9 bases from J; junction bases left unmatched: 9. The CDR3 reads CASSLVGTRGPTQYF. CDR3 DNA sequence: TGCGCCAGCAGCTTGGTTGGGACTAGAGGTCCAACGCAGTATTTT.

In DNA form, the CDR3 reads TGTGCCAGCAGCGTAGATCCAGGGAAATGGCAGTTCTTC. Translated, it gives CASSVDPGKWQFF. This chain links TRBV9 with TRBJ2-1, with D possibly matching TRBD1 (5 bases). The CDR3 is 13 amino acids. The germline V gene encodes CDR1 SGDLS and CDR2 YYNGEE. V lost 0 bases to trimming and J lost 12 bases, with 13 bases between them.

This chain connects TRBV28 to TRBJ1-4; TRBD1 might be the D (6 bases). The germline V gene encodes CDR1 MDHEN and CDR2 SYDVKM. This CDR3 comprises 15 residues. The germline V and J ends were trimmed by 6 bases and 8 bases, with 19 bases remaining between them. CDR3 nucleotide sequence: TGTGCCAGCAGGTCGCCGGGGGGCGAATCGGAAAAACTGTTTTTT. Translating gives CASRSPGGESEKLFF.

V usage is TRBV19 and J usage is TRBJ1-3; tentatively, D is TRBD1 (6 bases). CDR1 is LNHDA and CDR2 is SQIVND in the germline V gene (reference sequence). V was clipped by 6 bases and J by 3 bases, with 12 bases between them. The CDR3 has 14 residues. The chain's CDR3 is CASSPDRNGNTIYF. DNA of the CDR3: TGTGCCAGTAGCCCCGACAGGAATGGAAACACCATATATTTT. The full variable domain, with the rest looked up from reference TRBV19 and TRBJ1-3, is DGGITQSPKYLFRKEGQNVTLSCEQNLNHDAMYWYRQDPGQGLRLIYYSQIVNDFQKGDIAEGYSVSREKKESFPLTVTSAQKNPTAFYLCASSPDRNGNTIYFGEGSWLTVV.

This clone appeared once. V is TRBV30 and J is TRBJ2-5; D may be TRBD1 (6 bases). The CDR3 is 12 residues long. Germline V gene lookup returns CDR1 GTSNPN and CDR2 SVGIG (reference sequence). The V end was cut by 3 bases, the J end by 5 bases, with 10 bases between. The CDR3 DNA is TGTGCCTGGAGCCCGAGGGGGGAGACCCAGTACTTC. The encoded protein is CAWSPRGETQYF.

This sequence joins TRBV15 and TRBJ2-1; D not certain. Deletions cut 3 bases from V and 7 bases from J, with 10 bases between. The CDR3 sequence is 13 residues long. CDR1 and CDR2 from the germline V gene are LNHNV and YYDKDF (reference sequence). The CDR3 coding sequence is TGTGCCACCAGCAGCATACGCAGGAATGAGCAGTTCTTC. Residues: CATSSIRRNEQFF.